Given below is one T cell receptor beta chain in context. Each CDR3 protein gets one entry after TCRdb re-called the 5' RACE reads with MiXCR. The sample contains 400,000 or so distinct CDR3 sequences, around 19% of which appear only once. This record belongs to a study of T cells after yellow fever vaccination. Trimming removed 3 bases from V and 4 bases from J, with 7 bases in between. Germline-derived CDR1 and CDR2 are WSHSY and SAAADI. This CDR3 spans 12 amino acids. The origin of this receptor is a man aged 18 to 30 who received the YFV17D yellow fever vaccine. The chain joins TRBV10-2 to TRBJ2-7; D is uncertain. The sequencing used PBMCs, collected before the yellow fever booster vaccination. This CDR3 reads CASSDEGYEQYF. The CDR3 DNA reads TGCGCCAGCAGTGACGAAGGTTACGAGCAGTACTTC.